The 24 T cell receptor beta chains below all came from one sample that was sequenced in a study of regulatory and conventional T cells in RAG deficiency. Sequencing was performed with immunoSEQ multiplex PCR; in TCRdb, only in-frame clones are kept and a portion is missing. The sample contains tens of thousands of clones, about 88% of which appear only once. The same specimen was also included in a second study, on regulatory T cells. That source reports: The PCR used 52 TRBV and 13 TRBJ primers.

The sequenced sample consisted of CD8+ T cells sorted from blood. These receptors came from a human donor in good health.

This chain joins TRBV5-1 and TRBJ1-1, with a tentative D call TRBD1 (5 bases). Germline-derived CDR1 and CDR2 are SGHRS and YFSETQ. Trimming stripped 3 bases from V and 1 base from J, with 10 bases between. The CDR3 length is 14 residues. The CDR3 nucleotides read TGCGCCAGCAGCTCGGGACCGTCGAACACTGAAGCTTTCTTT. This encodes CASSSGPSNTEAFF.

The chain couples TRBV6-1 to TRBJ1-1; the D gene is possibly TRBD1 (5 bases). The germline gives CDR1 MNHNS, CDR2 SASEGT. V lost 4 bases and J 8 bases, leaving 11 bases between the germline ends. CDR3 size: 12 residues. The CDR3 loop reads CASSVRGAEAFF. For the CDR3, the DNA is TGTGCCAGCAGTGTTAGGGGTGCCGAAGCTTTCTTT.

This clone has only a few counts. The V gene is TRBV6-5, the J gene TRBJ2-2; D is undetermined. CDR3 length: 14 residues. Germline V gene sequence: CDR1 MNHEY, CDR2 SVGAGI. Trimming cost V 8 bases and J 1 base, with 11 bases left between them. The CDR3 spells CASWFYMNTGELFF. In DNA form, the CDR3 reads TGTGCCAGCTGGTTCTACATGAACACCGGGGAGCTGTTTTTT.

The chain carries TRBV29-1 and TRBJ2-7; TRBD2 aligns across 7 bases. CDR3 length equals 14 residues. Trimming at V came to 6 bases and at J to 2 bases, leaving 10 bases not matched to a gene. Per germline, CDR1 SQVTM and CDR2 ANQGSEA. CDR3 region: CSVTTSLKPYEQYF. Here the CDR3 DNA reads TGCAGCGTAACGACTAGCCTAAAACCCTACGAGCAGTACTTC.

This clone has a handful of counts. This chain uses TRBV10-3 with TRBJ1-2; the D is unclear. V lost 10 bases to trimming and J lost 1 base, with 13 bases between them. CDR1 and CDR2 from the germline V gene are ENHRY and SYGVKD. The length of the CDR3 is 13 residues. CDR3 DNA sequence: TGTGCCAGCACCGACACAGATAACTATGGCTACACCTTC. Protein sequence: CASTDTDNYGYTF.

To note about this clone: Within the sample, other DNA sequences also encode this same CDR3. CDR3 in DNA: TGTGCCAGCACGGGGGCGGGATGGGGGTCACCCCTCCACTTT. Translated, it gives CASTGAGWGSPLHF. The chain combines TRBV7-9 with TRBJ1-6; possible D gene TRBD1, 6 bases. Germline lookup yields CDR1 SEHNR and CDR2 FQNEAQ (reference sequence). The CDR3 contains 14 residues. V lost 7 bases and J lost 10, with 17 bases in between. The variable domain in full, with the rest retrieved from reference TRBV7-9 and TRBJ1-6, is DTGVSQNPRHKITKRGQNVTFRCDPISEHNRLYWYRQTLGQGPEFLTYFQNEAQLEKSRLLSDRFSAERPKGSFSTLEIQRTEQGDSAMYLCASTGAGWGSPLHFGNGTRLTVT.

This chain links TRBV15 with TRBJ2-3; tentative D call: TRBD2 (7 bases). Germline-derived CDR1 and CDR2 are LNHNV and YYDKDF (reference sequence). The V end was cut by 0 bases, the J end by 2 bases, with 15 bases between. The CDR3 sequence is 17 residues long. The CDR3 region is CATSRDQWGGPTDTQYF. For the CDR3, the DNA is TGTGCCACCAGCAGAGATCAATGGGGGGGGCCCACAGATACGCAGTATTTT.

The CDR3 DNA is TGTGCCAGCAGTTTATCTAGCGGGAGTCCCCACAATGAGCAGTTCTTC. It yields the protein CASSLSSGSPHNEQFF. The chain links TRBV27 to TRBJ2-1; 9 bases line up with TRBD2. Unmatched junction bases numbered 5, after V lost 0 bases and J lost 5 bases. The CDR3 length is 16 residues. From germline, CDR1 is MNHEY and CDR2 SMNVEV (reference sequence).

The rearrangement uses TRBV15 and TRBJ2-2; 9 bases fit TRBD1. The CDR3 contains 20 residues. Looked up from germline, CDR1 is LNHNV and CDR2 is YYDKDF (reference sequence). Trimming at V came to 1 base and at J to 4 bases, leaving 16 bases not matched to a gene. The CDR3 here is CATSRVRDRVGAAGTGELFF. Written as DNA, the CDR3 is TGTGCCACCAGCAGAGTCCGGGACAGGGTCGGGGCGGCGGGCACCGGGGAGCTGTTTTTT.

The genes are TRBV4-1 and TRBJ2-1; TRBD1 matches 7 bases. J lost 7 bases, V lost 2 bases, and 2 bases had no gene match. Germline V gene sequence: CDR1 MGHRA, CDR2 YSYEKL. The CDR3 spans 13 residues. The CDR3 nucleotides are TGCGCCAGCAGCCAAAACAGGGGTAATGAGCAGTTCTTC. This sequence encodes CASSQNRGNEQFF.

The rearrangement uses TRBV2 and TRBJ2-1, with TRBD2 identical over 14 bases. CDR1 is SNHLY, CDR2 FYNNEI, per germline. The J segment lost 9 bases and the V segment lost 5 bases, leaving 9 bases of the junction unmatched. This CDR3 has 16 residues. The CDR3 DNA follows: TGTGCCAGCAGTCGGACTAGCGGGGGGACCCTTGGTGAGCAGTTCTTC. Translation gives CASSRTSGGTLGEQFF.

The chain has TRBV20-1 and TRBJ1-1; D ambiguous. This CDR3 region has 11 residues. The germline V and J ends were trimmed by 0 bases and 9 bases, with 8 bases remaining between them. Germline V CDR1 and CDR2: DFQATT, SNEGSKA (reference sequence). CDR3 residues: CSARDQAKAFF. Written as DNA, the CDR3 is TGCAGTGCTAGAGATCAAGCAAAAGCTTTCTTT.

CDR3 sequence: CASSVDQAGNTGELFF. CDR3 sequence (DNA): TGTGCCAGCAGCGTAGATCAGGCAGGGAACACCGGGGAGCTGTTTTTT. The rearrangement joins TRBV9 to TRBJ2-2; D not certain. The CDR3 has 16 amino acids. V shed 0 bases and J shed 1 base, with 10 bases lying between them. CDR1 is SGDLS and CDR2 is YYNGEE in the germline V gene.

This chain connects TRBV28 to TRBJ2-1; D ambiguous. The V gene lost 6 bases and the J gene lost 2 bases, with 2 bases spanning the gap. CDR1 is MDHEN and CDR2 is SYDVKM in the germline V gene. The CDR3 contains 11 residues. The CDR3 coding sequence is TGTGCCAGCAGCACCTACAATGAGCAGTTCTTC. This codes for CASSTYNEQFF.

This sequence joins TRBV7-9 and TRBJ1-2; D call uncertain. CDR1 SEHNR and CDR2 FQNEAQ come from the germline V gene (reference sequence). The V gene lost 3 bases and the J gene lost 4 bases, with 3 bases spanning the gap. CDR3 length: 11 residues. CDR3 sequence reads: CASSFIYGYTF. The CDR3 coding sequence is TGTGCCAGCAGCTTCATCTATGGCTACACCTTC.

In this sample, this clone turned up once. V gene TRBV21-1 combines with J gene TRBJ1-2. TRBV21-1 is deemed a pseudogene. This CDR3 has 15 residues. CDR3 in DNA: TGTGCCAGCAGCAAATTATGGATGTGGGACTATGGCTACACCTTC. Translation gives CASSKLWMWDYGYTF.

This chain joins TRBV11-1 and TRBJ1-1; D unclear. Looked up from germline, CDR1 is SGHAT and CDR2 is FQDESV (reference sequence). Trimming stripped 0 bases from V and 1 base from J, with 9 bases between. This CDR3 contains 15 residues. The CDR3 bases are TGTGCCAGCAGCTTAGCCCGGGGTTGGAACACTGAAGCTTTCTTT. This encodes CASSLARGWNTEAFF. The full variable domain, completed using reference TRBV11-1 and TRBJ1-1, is EAEVAQSPRYKITEKSQAVAFWCDPISGHATLYWYRQILGQGPELLVQFQDESVVDDSQLPKDRFSAERLKGVDSTLKIQPAELGDSAMYLCASSLARGWNTEAFFGQGTRLTVV.

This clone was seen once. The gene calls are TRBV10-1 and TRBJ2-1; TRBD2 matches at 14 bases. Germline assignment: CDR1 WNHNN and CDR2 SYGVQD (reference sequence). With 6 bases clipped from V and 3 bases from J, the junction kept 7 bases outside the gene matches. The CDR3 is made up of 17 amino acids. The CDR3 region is CASRGLAGENYYNEQFF. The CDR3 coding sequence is TGCGCCAGCAGGGGACTAGCGGGAGAAAACTACTACAATGAGCAGTTCTTC.

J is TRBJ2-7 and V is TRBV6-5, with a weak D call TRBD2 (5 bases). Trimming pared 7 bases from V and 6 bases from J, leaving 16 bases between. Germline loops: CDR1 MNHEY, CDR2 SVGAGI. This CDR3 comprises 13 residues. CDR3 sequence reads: CASNVAGRGEQYF. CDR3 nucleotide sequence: TGTGCCAGCAATGTCGCGGGTCGAGGCGAGCAGTACTTC.

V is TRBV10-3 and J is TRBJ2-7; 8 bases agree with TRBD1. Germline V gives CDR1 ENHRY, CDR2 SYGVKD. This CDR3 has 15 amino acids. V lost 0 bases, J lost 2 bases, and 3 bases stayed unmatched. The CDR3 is CAISESGTGTYEQYF. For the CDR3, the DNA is TGTGCCATCAGTGAGTCAGGGACAGGAACCTACGAGCAGTACTTC.

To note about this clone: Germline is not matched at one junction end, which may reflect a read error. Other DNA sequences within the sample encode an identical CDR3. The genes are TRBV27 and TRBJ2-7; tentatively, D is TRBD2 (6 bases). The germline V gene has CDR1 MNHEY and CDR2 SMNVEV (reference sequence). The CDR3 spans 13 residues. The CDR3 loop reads CASSLRAGREQYF. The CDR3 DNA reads TGCGCCAGCAGTTTAAGGGCAGGGAGGGAGCAGTACTTC.

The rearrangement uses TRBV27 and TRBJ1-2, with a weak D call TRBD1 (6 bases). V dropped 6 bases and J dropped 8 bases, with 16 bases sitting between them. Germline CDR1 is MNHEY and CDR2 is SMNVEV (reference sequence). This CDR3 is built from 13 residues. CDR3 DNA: TGTGCCAGCAGGGGGGCGGAGCGCAGGGGCTACACCTTC. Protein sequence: CASRGAERRGYTF.

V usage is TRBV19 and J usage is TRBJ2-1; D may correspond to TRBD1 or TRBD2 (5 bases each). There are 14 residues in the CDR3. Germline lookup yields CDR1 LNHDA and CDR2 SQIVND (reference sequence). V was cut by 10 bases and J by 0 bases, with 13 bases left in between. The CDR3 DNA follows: TGTGCCACTTCGGGGCGTAGCTCCTACAATGAGCAGTTCTTC. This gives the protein CATSGRSSYNEQFF.

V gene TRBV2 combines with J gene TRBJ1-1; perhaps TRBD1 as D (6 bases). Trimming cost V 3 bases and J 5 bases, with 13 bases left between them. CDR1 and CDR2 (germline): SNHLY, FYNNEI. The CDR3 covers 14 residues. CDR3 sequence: CASSEWGLGTEAFF. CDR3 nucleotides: TGTGCCAGCAGTGAGTGGGGGCTCGGGACTGAAGCTTTCTTT.